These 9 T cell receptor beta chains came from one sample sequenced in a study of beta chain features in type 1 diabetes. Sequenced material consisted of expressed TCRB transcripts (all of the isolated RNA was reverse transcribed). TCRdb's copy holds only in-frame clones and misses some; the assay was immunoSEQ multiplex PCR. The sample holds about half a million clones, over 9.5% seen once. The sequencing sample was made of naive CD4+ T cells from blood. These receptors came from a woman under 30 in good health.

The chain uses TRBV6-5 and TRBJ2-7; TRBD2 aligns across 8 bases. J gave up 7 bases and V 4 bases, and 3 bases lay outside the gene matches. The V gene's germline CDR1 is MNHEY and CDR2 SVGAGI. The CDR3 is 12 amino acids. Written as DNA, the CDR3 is TGTGCCAGCAGTTCCCGACTAGCGGAGCAGTACGTC. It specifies CASSSRLAEQYV.

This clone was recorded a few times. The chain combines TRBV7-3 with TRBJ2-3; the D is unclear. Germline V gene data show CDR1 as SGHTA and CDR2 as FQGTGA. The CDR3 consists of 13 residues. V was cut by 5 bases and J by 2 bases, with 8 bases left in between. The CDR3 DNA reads TGTGCCAGCAGCCCAGCGAACACAGATACGCAGTATTTT. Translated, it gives CASSPANTDTQYF.

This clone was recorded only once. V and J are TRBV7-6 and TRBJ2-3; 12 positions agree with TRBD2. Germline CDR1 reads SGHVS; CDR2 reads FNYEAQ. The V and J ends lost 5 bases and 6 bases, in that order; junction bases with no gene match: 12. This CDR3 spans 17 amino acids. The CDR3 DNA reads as TGTGCCAGCAGCCTCCTCCTCCTAGCGGGAGGGTCGGATACGCAGTATTTT. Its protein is CASSLLLLAGGSDTQYF.

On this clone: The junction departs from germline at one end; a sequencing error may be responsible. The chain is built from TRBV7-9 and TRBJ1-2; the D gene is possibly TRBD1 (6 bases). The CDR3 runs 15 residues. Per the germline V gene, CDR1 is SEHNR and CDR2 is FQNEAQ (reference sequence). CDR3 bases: TGTGCCAGCAGCCTAGCGGGGGCCAGGGAGAACGGCTACACCTTC. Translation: CASSLAGARENGYTF.

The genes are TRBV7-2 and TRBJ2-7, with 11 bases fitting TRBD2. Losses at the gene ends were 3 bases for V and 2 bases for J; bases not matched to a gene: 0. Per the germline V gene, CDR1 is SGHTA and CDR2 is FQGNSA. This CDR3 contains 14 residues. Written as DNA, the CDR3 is TGTGCCAGCAGCTTTAGCGGGAGGGCCTACGAGCAGTACTTC. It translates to CASSFSGRAYEQYF.

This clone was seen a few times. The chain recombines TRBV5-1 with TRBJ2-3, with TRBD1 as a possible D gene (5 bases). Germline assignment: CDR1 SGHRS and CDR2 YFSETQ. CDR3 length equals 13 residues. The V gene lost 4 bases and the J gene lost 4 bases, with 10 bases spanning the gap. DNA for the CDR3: TGCGCCAGCAGCCCAAGGGGCCCAGATACGCAGTATTTT. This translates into CASSPRGPDTQYF. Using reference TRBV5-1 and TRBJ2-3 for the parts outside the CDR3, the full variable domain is KAGVTQTPRYLIKTRGQQVTLSCSPISGHRSVSWYQQTPGQGLQFLFEYFSETQRNKGNFPGRFSGRQFSNSRSEMNVSTLELGDSALYLCASSPRGPDTQYFGPGTRLTVL.

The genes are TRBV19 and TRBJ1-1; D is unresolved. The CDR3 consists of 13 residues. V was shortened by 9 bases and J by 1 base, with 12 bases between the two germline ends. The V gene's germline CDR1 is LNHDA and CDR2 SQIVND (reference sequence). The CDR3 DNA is TGTGCCAGCGAAATTCGGGGGAACACTGAAGCTTTCTTT. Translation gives CASEIRGNTEAFF. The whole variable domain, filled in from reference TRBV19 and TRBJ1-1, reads DGGITQSPKYLFRKEGQNVTLSCEQNLNHDAMYWYRQDPGQGLRLIYYSQIVNDFQKGDIAEGYSVSREKKESFPLTVTSAQKNPTAFYLCASEIRGNTEAFFGQGTRLTVV.

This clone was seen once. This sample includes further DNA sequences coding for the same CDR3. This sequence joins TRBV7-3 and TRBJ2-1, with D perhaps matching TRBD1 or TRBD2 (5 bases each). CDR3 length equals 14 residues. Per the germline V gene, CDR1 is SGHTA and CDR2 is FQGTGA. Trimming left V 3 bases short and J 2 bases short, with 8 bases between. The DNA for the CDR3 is TGTGCCAGCAGCTTGTCGGGGCCCTACAATGAGCAGTTCTTC. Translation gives CASSLSGPYNEQFF. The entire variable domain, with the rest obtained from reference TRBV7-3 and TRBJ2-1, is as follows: GAGVSQTPSNKVTEKGKYVELRCDPISGHTALYWYRQSLGQGPEFLIYFQGTGAADDSGLPNDRFFAVRPEGSVSTLKIQRTERGDSAVYLCASSLSGPYNEQFFGPGTRLTVL.

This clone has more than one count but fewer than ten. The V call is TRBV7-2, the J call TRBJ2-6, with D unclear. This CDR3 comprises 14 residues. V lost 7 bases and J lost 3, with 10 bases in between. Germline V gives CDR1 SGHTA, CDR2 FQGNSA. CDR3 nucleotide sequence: TGTGCCAGCACCCGTGCCAGTGGGGCCAACGTCCTGACTTTC. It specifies CASTRASGANVLTF.